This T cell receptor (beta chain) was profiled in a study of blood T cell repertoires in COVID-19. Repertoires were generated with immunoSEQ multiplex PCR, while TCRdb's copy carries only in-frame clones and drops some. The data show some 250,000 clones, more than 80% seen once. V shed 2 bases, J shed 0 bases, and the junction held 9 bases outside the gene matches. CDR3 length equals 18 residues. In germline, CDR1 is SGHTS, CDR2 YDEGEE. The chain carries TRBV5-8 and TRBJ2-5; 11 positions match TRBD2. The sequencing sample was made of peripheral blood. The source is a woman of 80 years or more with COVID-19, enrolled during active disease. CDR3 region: CASSLGTSGKLYQETQYF. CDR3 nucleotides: TGTGCCAGCAGCTTAGGGACTAGCGGAAAACTATACCAAGAGACCCAGTACTTC.